This T cell receptor (beta chain) was obtained from a study of CD8 T cells in Susac syndrome. CD8+ and CD4+ T cells circulating in blood were sequenced for TCR beta. Diagnostic criteria for definite or probable disease, in their recently defined form, were met by the patients with Susac syndrome. Negative isolation was used for CD8+ and CD4+ T cells and FACS enrichment for TEMRA cells. In this sample, this clonotype turned up once. Antigen specificity is unknown. General study findings and limits: The authors found no clonal expansion in Susac syndrome CD4+ T cell repertoires.

Random hexamers were used to reverse transcribe about 0.5 to 1 ug of RNA. TCRdb fed the immunoSEQ multiplex PCR reads into MiXCR, producing one record per CDR3 protein. Of 240,000 or so distinct CDR3 sequences listed, less than 96% were seen once; the top ten hold approximately 0.094%. Sample: CD4+ T cells from PBMCs. The source is a human donor with Susac syndrome.

The CDR3 is CASSRGGLAVYEQYF. CDR3 DNA: TGTGCCAGCAGCCGGGGTGGGCTAGCGGTCTACGAGCAGTACTTC. This chain connects TRBV7-2 to TRBJ2-7; TRBD2 matches at 7 bases. This CDR3 is 15 amino acids long. Germline V CDR1 and CDR2: SGHTA, FQGNSA. The trim removed 5 bases at V and 3 bases at J, leaving 10 bases unmatched.